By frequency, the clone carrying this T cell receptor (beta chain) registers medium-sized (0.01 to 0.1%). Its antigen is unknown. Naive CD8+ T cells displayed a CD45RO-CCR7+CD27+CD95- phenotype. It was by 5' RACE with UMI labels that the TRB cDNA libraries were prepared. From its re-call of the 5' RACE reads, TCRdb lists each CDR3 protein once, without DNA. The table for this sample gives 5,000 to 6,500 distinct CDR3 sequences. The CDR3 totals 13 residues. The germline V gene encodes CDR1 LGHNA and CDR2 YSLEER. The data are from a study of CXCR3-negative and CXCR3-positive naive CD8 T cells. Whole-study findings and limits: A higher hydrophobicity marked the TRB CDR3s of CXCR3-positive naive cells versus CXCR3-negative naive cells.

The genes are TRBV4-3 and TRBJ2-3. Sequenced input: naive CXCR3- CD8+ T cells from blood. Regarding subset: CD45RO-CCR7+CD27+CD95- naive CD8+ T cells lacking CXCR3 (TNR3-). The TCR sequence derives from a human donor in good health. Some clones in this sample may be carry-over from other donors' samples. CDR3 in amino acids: CASSQERTDTQYF.